Following are 27 T cell receptor beta chains from one sample sequenced in a study of T cell repertoires in aging, cancer and after chemotherapy. TCR beta rearrangements were amplified from peripheral blood genomic DNA. A mixed TRB-A/B primer pool amplified rearranged TRB by multiplex touch-down PCR. A single record per CDR3 protein comes from TCRdb applying MiXCR to the multiplex PCR reads. This table holds under 7,500 distinct CDR3 sequences, 25% to 30% found once. The sample comprised blood. These receptor sequences come from a human donor in good health.

Concerning this clonotype itself: A much larger clone lies one base from this, so it may be a read error. The chain has TRBV13 and TRBJ2-3; tentative D call: TRBD2 (8 bases). The length of the CDR3 is 15 residues. Germline CDR1 reads PRHDT; CDR2 reads FYEKMQ (reference sequence). The CDR3 is CASSSGTSRTGTQYF. CDR3 DNA sequence: TGTGCCAGCAGTTCGGGGACTAGTAGGACAGGTACGCAGTATTTT.

By share, this clonotype counts as medium-sized. The gene calls are TRBV27 and TRBJ2-6; D uncertain. Germline CDR1 and CDR2: MNHEY and SMNVEV (reference sequence). This CDR3 contains 17 residues. Trimming took 3 bases from V and 0 from J, leaving 12 bases between them. In DNA form, the CDR3 reads TGTGCCAGCAGTTTCTTAGGCAGACCCTCTGGGGCCAACGTCCTGACTTTC. Its protein is CASSFLGRPSGANVLTF.

This clonotype is termed medium-sized. The rearrangement uses TRBV11-3 and TRBJ1-4, with 7 positions matching TRBD1. The CDR3 sequence is 15 residues long. Looked up from germline, CDR1 is SGHNT and CDR2 is YENEEA. The J segment lost 7 bases and the V segment lost 3 bases, leaving 8 bases of the junction unmatched. CDR3 region: CASSFRTGGSEKLFF. The CDR3 region has the DNA TGTGCCAGCAGCTTCCGGACAGGCGGTAGTGAAAAACTGTTTTTT.

The DNA for the CDR3 is TGTGCCAGCAGCCCGGGACTAGCGGGAGATGACAATGAGCAGTTCTTC. Its translation is CASSPGLAGDDNEQFF. The chain employs TRBV7-2 and TRBJ2-1; 14 nucleotides align to TRBD2. V dropped 5 bases and J dropped 5; count of bases not matched to a gene: 5. Germline V CDR1 and CDR2: SGHTA, FQGNSA. The CDR3 totals 16 residues.

This clonotype is medium-sized (0.01 to 0.1%) in the sample. The rearrangement joins TRBV7-2 to TRBJ2-1; D remains unclear. CDR3 length equals 12 residues. Trimming took 6 bases from V and 10 from J, leaving 13 bases between them. CDR1 and CDR2 (germline): SGHTA, FQGNSA. In DNA, the CDR3 is TGTGCCAGCAGATCCACCTGGCAAGAGCAGTTCTTC. The encoded protein is CASRSTWQEQFF.

The chain joins TRBV12-3 or TRBV12-4 to TRBJ2-4; 12 bases match TRBD2. CDR3 length equals 17 residues. V dropped 5 bases and J dropped 0; count of bases not matched to a gene: 5. This CDR3 is CASSASTSGGAKNIQYF. The CDR3 bases are TGTGCCAGCAGTGCCTCGACTAGCGGGGGAGCCAAAAACATTCAGTACTTC.

In this sample, this clonotype is medium-sized. V usage is TRBV20-1 and J usage is TRBJ2-7; D perhaps matches TRBD2 (6 bases). From germline, CDR1 is DFQATT and CDR2 SNEGSKA (reference sequence). Trimming pared 5 bases from V and 0 bases from J, leaving 17 bases between. The CDR3 is made up of 15 amino acids. CDR3 coding DNA: TGCAGTGCTCCCAGCGGGCCAAAGCTCTCCTACGAGCAGTACTTC. Its translation is CSAPSGPKLSYEQYF.

The sample holds a few counts of this clonotype. The rearrangement links TRBV21-1 to TRBJ2-7. TRBV21-1 is listed as a pseudogene. This CDR3 has 11 amino acids. The chain's CDR3 is CASTWGYEQYV. DNA of the CDR3: TGTGCCAGCACCTGGGGCTACGAGCAGTACGTC.

The chain employs TRBV18 and TRBJ2-5, with 9 nucleotides matching TRBD1. V lost 3 bases to trimming and J lost 5 bases; unmatched junction nucleotides: 10. This CDR3 contains 16 residues. The V gene's germline CDR1 is KGHSH and CDR2 LQKENI. The CDR3 bases are TGTGCCAGCTCACCGGGATTGGCGGACAGGGGTGAGACCCAGTACTTC. Amino acid sequence: CASSPGLADRGETQYF.

Worth noting for this clonotype: This clone may be a read error of a much larger clone one base away. V usage is TRBV27 and J usage is TRBJ1-2, with D possibly matching TRBD1 (6 bases). Germline-derived CDR1 and CDR2 are MNHEY and SMNVEV (reference sequence). Trimming pared 7 bases from V and 8 bases from J, leaving 14 bases between. The CDR3 consists of 12 residues. CDR3 sequence reads: CASTSPGGGYTF. The CDR3 bases are TGTGCCAGCACCTCCCCGGGGGGCGGCTACACCTTC.

The rearrangement uses TRBV20-1 and TRBJ2-1; the D is unclear. The length of the CDR3 is 17 residues. The V gene's germline CDR1 is DFQATT and CDR2 SNEGSKA (reference sequence). Trimming took 1 base from V and 0 from J, leaving 16 bases between them. CDR3 residues: CSARVHQSWSSYNEQFF. The CDR3 DNA reads as TGCAGTGCTAGAGTACACCAAAGTTGGAGCTCCTACAATGAGCAGTTCTTC.

The genes are TRBV12-3 or TRBV12-4 and TRBJ2-7; 14 bases are a match to TRBD2. Trimming at V came to 6 bases and at J to 2 bases, leaving 12 bases not matched to a gene. The CDR3 sequence is 18 residues long. This CDR3 reads CASSPGTSGRTGAYEQYV. CDR3 nucleotide sequence: TGTGCCAGCAGCCCCGGGACTAGCGGGAGAACGGGCGCCTACGAGCAGTACGTC.

This clonotype qualifies as medium-sized. The V call is TRBV20-1, the J call TRBJ2-7; D is ambiguous. The CDR3 extends over 14 amino acids. V lost 3 bases, J lost 2 bases, and 14 bases lay in between. CDR1 is DFQATT, CDR2 SNEGSKA, per germline (reference sequence). The CDR3 coding sequence is TGCAGTGCTAGGGGTCCAGGTTCCGCCTACGAGCAGTACTTC. This sequence encodes CSARGPGSAYEQYF.

This clonotype has just a few counts. This chain uses TRBV5-1 with TRBJ2-1; 8 nucleotides line up with TRBD1. J lost 7 bases, V lost 4 bases, and 10 bases had no gene match. CDR1 and CDR2 (germline): SGHRS, YFSETQ. The CDR3 extends over 15 amino acids. CDR3 coding DNA: TGCGCCAGCAGCACCGCGACAGGGGACGTGAATGAGCAGTTCTTC. It codes for CASSTATGDVNEQFF.

By share, this clonotype ranks as medium-sized. The chain employs TRBV27 and TRBJ2-7, with 7 bases lining up with TRBD1. The CDR3 covers 14 residues. The germline gives CDR1 MNHEY, CDR2 SMNVEV (reference sequence). V lost 5 bases and J lost 1; bases outside the gene matches: 5. CDR3 in amino acids: CASSPDRNSYEQYV. The CDR3 DNA reads TGTGCCAGCAGTCCGGACAGGAATTCCTACGAGCAGTACGTC.

This clonotype was picked up a small number of times. This chain uses TRBV20-1 with TRBJ1-5, with TRBD1 identical over 7 bases. The germline gives CDR1 DFQATT, CDR2 SNEGSKA (reference sequence). This CDR3 is 12 amino acids long. Trimming took 5 bases from V and 4 from J; bases not matched to a gene: 2. The CDR3, as DNA: TGCAGTGCTGGGGACAGAAATCAGCCCCAGCATTTT. Translating gives CSAGDRNQPQHF.

With respect to this clonotype: This may stem from a read error, because a much larger clone lies one nucleotide away. The chain uses TRBV5-6 and TRBJ2-2; either TRBD1 or TRBD2 may supply D (5 bases each). The CDR3 is 16 residues long. Germline CDR1 is SGHDT and CDR2 is YYEEEE. CDR3 sequence reads: CASSLAGPSNIGELFF. CDR3 sequence (DNA): TGTGCCAGCAGCTTGGCGGGACCTTCGAACATCGGGGAGCTGTTTTTT.

In its sample, this clonotype is medium-sized (0.01 to 0.1%). This chain uses TRBV12-3 or TRBV12-4 with TRBJ2-7; perhaps TRBD2 as D (6 bases). This CDR3 is 16 amino acids long. V dropped 5 bases and J dropped 0 bases, with 17 bases sitting between them. The CDR3 spells CASSPGLPPSSYEQYV. As DNA, the CDR3 is TGTGCCAGCAGTCCCGGACTACCTCCAAGCTCCTACGAGCAGTACGTC.

Within the sample, this clonotype is medium-sized (0.01 to 0.1%). This chain connects TRBV6-6 to TRBJ2-1; D uncertain. With 6 bases removed from V and 5 bases from J, the gap between germline ends came to 5 bases. CDR3 size: 11 residues. Germline V gene data show CDR1 as MNHNY and CDR2 as SVGAGI (reference sequence). In DNA form, the CDR3 reads TGTGCCAGCAGGCGAGACAATGAGCAGTTCTTC. Translation: CASRRDNEQFF.

As concerns this clonotype: This may stem from a read error, because a much larger clone lies one nucleotide away. This sequence joins TRBV6-1 and TRBJ2-2; TRBD2 might be the D (5 bases). The germline V gene encodes CDR1 MNHNS and CDR2 SASEGT. The V and J ends lost 7 bases and 4 bases respectively, with 19 bases between them. The CDR3 is 16 amino acids. The DNA of the CDR3 is TGTGCCAGCAAACAATGGAGCGGAACGAGCACCGGGGAGCTGTTTTTT. It encodes CASKQWSGTSTGELFF.

By share, this clonotype counts as medium-sized (0.01 to 0.1%). The V gene is TRBV11-3, the J gene TRBJ2-5; 7 nucleotides match TRBD1. The length of the CDR3 is 14 residues. Germline-derived CDR1 and CDR2 are SGHNT and YENEEA. V trimming: 3 bases; J trimming: 2 bases; junction bases outside the gene matches: 3. CDR3: CASSFWTGQETQYF. The CDR3 coding sequence is TGTGCCAGCAGCTTTTGGACAGGACAAGAGACCCAGTACTTC.

Sample share makes this clonotype medium-sized (0.01 to 0.1%). The chain couples TRBV20-1 to TRBJ2-3; D remains unclear. V lost 6 bases and J lost 0, with 7 bases in between. This CDR3 region has 12 residues. Germline lookup yields CDR1 DFQATT and CDR2 SNEGSKA (reference sequence). The CDR3 bases are TGCAGTGCAACAGACAGCACAGATACGCAGTATTTT. Protein: CSATDSTDTQYF.

About this clonotype: The germline gene is not matched at one end of the junction; a read error may be the cause. V and J are TRBV7-2 and TRBJ2-5; TRBD2 matches 7 bases. This CDR3 is 17 amino acids long. Germline V gene lookup returns CDR1 SGHTA and CDR2 FQGNSA. CDR3 residues: CASSLGLSPTGGETQYF. CDR3 DNA sequence: TGTGCCAGCAGTTTAGGGCTGAGCCCCACGGGGGGTGAGACCCAGTACTTC. The full variable domain, in which reference TRBV7-2 and TRBJ2-5 provide the parts outside the CDR3, is GAGVSQSPSNKVTEKGKDVELRCDPISGHTALYWYRQSLGQGLEFLIYFQGNSAPDKSGLPSDRFSAERTGGSVSTLTIQRTQQEDSAVYLCASSLGLSPTGGETQYFGPGTRLLVL.

V is TRBV28 and J is TRBJ1-1, with D uncertain. CDR1 and CDR2 from the germline V gene are MDHEN and SYDVKM. The CDR3 consists of 15 residues. Trimming left V 6 bases short and J 3 bases short, with 17 bases between. CDR3 sequence: CASRLDTSRHTEAFF. The CDR3 DNA reads as TGTGCCAGCAGGCTAGATACAAGTAGGCACACTGAAGCTTTCTTT.

J is TRBJ2-3 and V is TRBV6-6; 13 nucleotides align to TRBD2. There are 15 residues in the CDR3. V was clipped by 6 bases and J by 4 bases; unmatched bases: 4. Germline assignment: CDR1 MNHNY and CDR2 SVGAGI (reference sequence). CDR3: CASRSTSGGADTQYF. The DNA for the CDR3 is TGTGCCAGCAGATCTACTAGCGGGGGGGCAGATACGCAGTATTTT.

This clonotype is categorized as medium-sized. The V and J genes are TRBV7-2 and TRBJ1-4; D remains unclear. The CDR3 spans 16 residues. Trimming took off 1 base at V and 4 bases at J, with 13 bases between the two ends. CDR1 and CDR2 from the germline V gene are SGHTA and FQGNSA. The CDR3 spells CASSLGVGWGNEKLFF. Here the CDR3 DNA reads TGTGCCAGCAGCTTAGGAGTGGGGTGGGGTAATGAAAAACTGTTTTTT.

About this clonotype itself: It may be a read error: a sequence one base away is much more abundant. The genes are TRBV20-1 and TRBJ2-1; 8 nucleotides agree with TRBD2. Germline-derived CDR1 and CDR2 are DFQATT and SNEGSKA (reference sequence). The CDR3 has 14 amino acids. CDR3: CSASQAGANNGQFF. Written as DNA, the CDR3 is TGCAGTGCTAGCCAAGCGGGAGCCAACAATGGGCAGTTCTTC.